This record covers a single T cell receptor beta chain. There is no known antigen for this receptor. Per-base quality was not reported, and no clone a single base away is much larger than it. Genomic DNA was extracted from sorted cells for sequencing of the TCRbeta CDR3 region. The immunoSEQ Assay was used to sequence the TCRbeta CDR3 regions. The table comes from immuneACCESS by way of TCRdb, which keeps in-frame sequences with V and J called. Part of the clones is missing from these tables; in studies checked, under half for an unresolved V gene and the rest for unknown reasons. Counted in this sample were 75,000 to 85,000 clones; roughly 84% of them appeared once. Jointly, the top ten make up roughly 0.23% of the sample. This entry is derived from a study of OX40 agonist ivuxolimab in advanced cancers. Background on the whole study: Ivuxolimab was an agonistic, fully human IgG2 monoclonal antibody directed against OX40 (CD134), a costimulatory receptor. The point of sequencing TCRbeta in the periphery was to test whether ivuxolimab changed TCR sequence diversity and drove clonal T-cell expansion. Of the approximately 50 dose-escalation patients, hepatocellular carcinoma was present in approximately 20, melanoma in approximately 15, renal cell carcinoma in 9 and head and neck cancer in 9. The monotherapy dose-escalation portion (N ≈ 57 patients) of the phase I ivuxolimab trial is reported in the paper. Prior anti-PD-1, anti-PD-L1 or anti-CTLA-4 therapy was permitted, and checkpoint inhibitors had been received by around 39% of dose-escalation patients. In the dose-escalation cohort, 70% to 85% of patients were male, and the mean age was around 65 years with a range of 23 to 79. Partial responses occurred in three dose-escalation patients, of whom one had hepatocellular carcinoma and two had cutaneous melanoma. Intravenous ivuxolimab was administered to patients every 2 weeks at six dose levels: 0.01, 0.1, 0.3, 1.5, 3 and 10 mg/kg. The study at large found these results: Low levels of normalized T-cell clonal expansion were also seen in some patients who did not respond. At doses of 0.1 to 3.0 mg/kg, clonal expansion of both CD4+ and CD8+ T cells in blood was seen between baseline and week 6. The antigen specificity of the clonally expanded peripheral T cells was not determined. After ivuxolimab, more expanded clones were found on average in CD8+ T cells than in CD4+ T cells. In partial responders in the 0.1-3.0 mg/kg groups, normalized peripheral clonal expansion was found to be among the lowest, especially among CD8+ T cells.

The V end gives up 6 bases and the J end 5 bases, leaving 17 bases in the junction not matched to a gene. From its cysteine to its phenylalanine, the CDR3 spans 17 amino acids. Of all the DNA, just the CDR3 is kept, 51 bases in frame from base 1. In the germline V gene, CDR1 corresponds to MDHEN and CDR2 to SYDVKM. The trial excluded patients who had a history of autoimmune disease or who were on systemic immunosuppression. In every dose cohort, peripheral blood was drawn for TCR sequencing at baseline, cycle 4 day 1, and cycle 7 day 1. The samples were drawn from a first-in-human, open-label, multicenter phase I dose-escalation trial of ivuxolimab. Adults with locally advanced or metastatic head and neck squamous cell, hepatocellular, melanoma or renal cell carcinoma were enrolled in the trial. Before TCR sequencing, CD4+ T cells and CD8+ T cells were sorted from peripheral blood as separate populations.

The V gene is TRBV28 and the J gene is TRBJ2-3; a stretch of 7 junction bases matches TRBD1. The TCR comes from an adult with an advanced solid tumor such as melanoma, head and neck, liver or kidney cancer. The specimen comprised CD4+ or CD8+ T cells sorted from blood, sampled in a trial of the OX40 agonist ivuxolimab. The DNA reads as follows: TGTGCCAGCAGCTCAACGACGACAGGGATTGAGCGAGATACGCAGTATTTT. It translates to CASSSTTTGIERDTQYF.